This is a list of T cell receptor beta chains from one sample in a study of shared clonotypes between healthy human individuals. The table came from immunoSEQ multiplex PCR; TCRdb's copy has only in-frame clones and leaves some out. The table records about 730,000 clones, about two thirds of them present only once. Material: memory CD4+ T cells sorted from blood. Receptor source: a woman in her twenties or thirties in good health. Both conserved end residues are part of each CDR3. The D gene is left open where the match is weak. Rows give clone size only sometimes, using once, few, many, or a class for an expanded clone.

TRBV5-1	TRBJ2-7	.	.	TGCGCCAGCAGCTTTGCAGAGAACTACGAGCAGTACTTC	CASSFAENYEQYF
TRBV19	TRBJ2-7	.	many	TGTGCCAGTAGTATGGGCAATAGCGAGCAGTACTTC	CASSMGNSEQYF
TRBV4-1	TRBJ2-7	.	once	TGCGCCAGCAGCCAAGCGGACCAGAAATTGGAGCAGTACTTC	CASSQADQKLEQYF
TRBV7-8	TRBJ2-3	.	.	TGTGCCAGCAGCTTGTTGGGAGAGCTCGGCACAGATACGCAGTATTTT	CASSLLGELGTDTQYF
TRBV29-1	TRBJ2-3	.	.	TGCAGCGTCCGCCCTGGCACAGATACGCAGTATTTT	CSVRPGTDTQYF
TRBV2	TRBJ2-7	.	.	TGTGCCAGCAGTGAATGGGACGAGCAGTACTTC	CASSEWDEQYF
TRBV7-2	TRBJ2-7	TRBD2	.	TGTGCCAGCAGCTTAGCGGCCGGGACTAGTACCTACGAGCAGTACTTC	CASSLAAGTSTYEQYF
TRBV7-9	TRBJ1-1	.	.	TGTGCCAGCAGCCAGCAGGGAACAGGGAACACTGAAGCTTTCTTT	CASSQQGTGNTEAFF
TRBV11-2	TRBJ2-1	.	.	TGTGCCAGCAGCGACCGTGTTACAGGGAAGTTTAGCGCCTACAATGAGCAGTTCTTC	CASSDRVTGKFSAYNEQFF
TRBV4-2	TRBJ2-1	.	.	TGTGCCAGCAGCCAGGCAGGTTACAATGAGCAGTTCTTC	CASSQAGYNEQFF
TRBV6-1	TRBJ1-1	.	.	TGTGCCAGCAGTGAAGCGTGGAGGAACACTGAAGCTTTCTTT	CASSEAWRNTEAFF
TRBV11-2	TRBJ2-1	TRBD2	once	TGTGCCAGCAGCACCGGACTAGCGGGGGTATCCTCCTACAATGAGCAGTTCTTC	CASSTGLAGVSSYNEQFF
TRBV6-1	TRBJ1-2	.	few	TGTGCCACGGACAAAATCTATGGCTACACCTTC	CATDKIYGYTF
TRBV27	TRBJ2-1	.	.	TGTGCCAGCAGTGAACAGGGAAGAGGTGAGCAGTTCTTC	CASSEQGRGEQFF